This T cell receptor (beta chain) was profiled in a study of blood T cell repertoires in COVID-19. In the study overall: COVID-19 samples, acute and convalescent, were from the United States, Italy and Spain. PBMCs, B-cell-depleted T cells, or T cells were the source of the cDNA or gDNA that made up the material.

The CDR3 has 12 residues. V shed 4 bases and J 4 bases; nucleotides not matched to a gene: 2. In germline, CDR1 is SQVTM, CDR2 ANQGSEA. Libraries were prepared by immunoSEQ multiplex PCR; TCRdb keeps only in-frame clonotypes and omits some of them. The repertoire includes a few hundred thousand clones, approximately 90% of them detected once, and around 13% sits in the top ten. Patients of the Seattle cohort, enrolled during active infection, were followed longitudinally. The sample comprised peripheral blood. The receptor comes from a woman aged 50 to 60 with COVID-19, enrolled during active disease. The chain joins TRBV29-1 to TRBJ1-2; 8 nucleotides agree with TRBD1. CDR3 nucleotide sequence: TGCAGCGTTGGGGACAGGCGCTATGGCTACACCTTC. This codes for CSVGDRRYGYTF.